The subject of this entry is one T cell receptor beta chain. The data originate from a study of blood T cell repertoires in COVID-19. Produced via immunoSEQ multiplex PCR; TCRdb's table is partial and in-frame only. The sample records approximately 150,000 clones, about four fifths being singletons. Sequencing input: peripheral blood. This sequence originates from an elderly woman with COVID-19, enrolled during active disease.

The CDR3 nucleotides read TGTGCCAGTAGTACAGGGAGGTCTCAGCCCCAGCATTTT. Its translation is CASSTGRSQPQHF. This chain links TRBV19 with TRBJ1-5; a possible D gene is TRBD1 (5 bases). The germline gives CDR1 LNHDA, CDR2 SQIVND (reference sequence). The CDR3 sequence is 13 residues long. The V and J ends lost 4 bases and 6 bases respectively, with 10 bases between them.